This entry lists 18 T cell receptor beta chains sequenced from one sample in a study of CD8+CD57+ T cells in acquired aplastic anemia. Profiles of TCR beta VDJ and CDR3 were generated from a genomic DNA template. MiXCR, applied by TCRdb to the reads, yields one record per CDR3 protein. Among roughly 190,000 distinct CDR3 sequences listed, roughly half were seen once. The sample comprised sorted CD4+, CD8+, or CD8+CD57+ T cells (not recorded which) from PBMCs. These receptors all stem from a human donor in good health, serving as a control.

Notes on this clonotype: Mismatch with germline at one junction end may stem from a read error. The V call is TRBV12-5, the J call TRBJ1-1, with D hard to call. Per germline, CDR1 LGHNT and CDR2 FRNRAP. The CDR3 has 15 amino acids. The CDR3 is CASDLGLPTGTEAFF. As DNA, the CDR3 is TGTGCTAGTGATTTGGGATTACCGACGGGCACTGAAGCTTTCTTT.

This clonotype was counted at least ten times. The junction departs from the called germline gene at one end, perhaps through a read error. The J gene is TRBJ1-1, the V gene TRBV7-2, with 9 positions matching TRBD1. CDR3 length: 12 residues. Per germline, CDR1 SGHTA and CDR2 FQGNSA. CDR3: CASSAETGGHGF. As DNA, the CDR3 is TGTGCCAGCAGCGCCGAGACAGGGGGTCATGGCTTT.

As for this clonotype: A much larger clone differs from this one at a single base, so this may be a read error. V usage is TRBV6-1 and J usage is TRBJ1-3; the D is unclear. The CDR3 consists of 16 residues. Germline V gene lookup returns CDR1 MNHNS and CDR2 SASEGT. CDR3 protein: CANSEAPSTGGNTIYF. The CDR3 DNA follows: TGTGCCAACAGTGAAGCCCCTTCGACGGGGGGAAACACCATATATTTT.

This sequence joins TRBV9 and TRBJ2-3; 7 positions match TRBD1. This CDR3 spans 14 amino acids. CDR1 is SGDLS and CDR2 is YYNGEE in the germline V gene. The junction had 4 bases not matched to a gene; V was cut back by 4 bases and J by 2 bases. CDR3 sequence reads: CASSSGQNTDTQYF. In DNA form, the CDR3 reads TGTGCCAGCAGCTCGGGACAGAACACAGATACGCAGTATTTT.

V and J are TRBV20-1 and TRBJ1-1; the D gene is possibly TRBD1 (6 bases). Trimming shortened V by 0 bases and J by 6 bases, and 14 bases separated the two germline ends. The V gene's germline CDR1 is DFQATT and CDR2 SNEGSKA (reference sequence). The CDR3 loop spans 14 amino acids. CDR3 DNA sequence: TGCAGTGCTAGAGATCGGAGGGGGGTATCTGAAGCTTTCTTT. It specifies CSARDRRGVSEAFF.

This clonotype was picked up one time. In DNA form, the CDR3 reads TGCGCCAGCAACGCCGGGCCCAAGTACGAGCAGTACTTC. It translates to CASNAGPKYEQYF. The chain is built from TRBV10-2 and TRBJ2-7; no firm D call. Germline V gene sequence: CDR1 WSHSY, CDR2 SAAADI. V lost 7 bases and J 4 bases, leaving 14 bases between the germline ends. CDR3 size: 13 residues.

The chain uses TRBV20-1 and TRBJ2-1; a weak D match, TRBD2 (5 bases). The CDR3 extends over 15 amino acids. Per the germline V gene, CDR1 is DFQATT and CDR2 is SNEGSKA (reference sequence). The V gene lost 3 bases and the J gene lost 0 bases, with 12 bases spanning the gap. The CDR3 sequence: CSARVFGSSYNEQFF. In DNA, the CDR3 is TGCAGTGCTAGGGTTTTTGGGAGCTCCTACAATGAGCAGTTCTTC.

The gene calls are TRBV5-1 and TRBJ1-1; D gene uncertain. Germline CDR1 and CDR2: SGHRS and YFSETQ. The V end was cut by 0 bases, the J end by 4 bases, with 10 bases between. The CDR3 runs to 14 residues. CDR3 residues: CASSLGHQFTEAFF. The CDR3 nucleotides read TGCGCCAGCAGCTTGGGACACCAGTTCACTGAAGCTTTCTTT. Full variable domain (rest looked up from reference TRBV5-1 and TRBJ1-1): KAGVTQTPRYLIKTRGQQVTLSCSPISGHRSVSWYQQTPGQGLQFLFEYFSETQRNKGNFPGRFSGRQFSNSRSEMNVSTLELGDSALYLCASSLGHQFTEAFFGQGTRLTVV.

In this sample, this clonotype turned up a few times. The chain joins TRBV28 to TRBJ2-2; D is undetermined. Looked up from germline, CDR1 is MDHEN and CDR2 is SYDVKM. The length of the CDR3 is 15 residues. Trimming shortened V by 2 bases and J by 0 bases, and 7 bases separated the two germline ends. CDR3 sequence: CASSLDTANTGELFF. CDR3 nucleotides: TGTGCCAGCAGTTTAGACACGGCGAACACCGGGGAGCTGTTTTTT.

This clonotype has ten or more counts. J is TRBJ1-4 and V is TRBV20-1; possibly TRBD1 for D (5 bases). V was cut by 3 bases and J by 10 bases, with 24 bases left in between. Looked up from germline, CDR1 is DFQATT and CDR2 is SNEGSKA (reference sequence). This CDR3 has 16 amino acids. The CDR3 coding sequence is TGCAGTGCTAGTGGACGGGGCGGGGAGTTTGGCGGAAAACTGTTTTTT. It translates to CSASGRGGEFGGKLFF.

The chain joins TRBV9 to TRBJ1-1; weak D call: TRBD1 (6 bases). The germline V gene encodes CDR1 SGDLS and CDR2 YYNGEE. The length of the CDR3 is 13 residues. V was trimmed by 4 bases and J by 7 bases, leaving 14 bases between them. The CDR3 loop is CASSSPRGGEAFF. CDR3 in DNA: TGTGCCAGCAGCTCCCCCAGGGGTGGTGAAGCTTTCTTT. Filled out from reference TRBV9 and TRBJ1-1, the complete variable domain reads DSGVTQTPKHLITATGQRVTLRCSPRSGDLSVYWYQQSLDQGLQFLIQYYNGEERAKGNILERFSAQQFPDLHSELNLSSLELGDSALYFCASSSPRGGEAFFGQGTRLTVV.

This clonotype was seen a handful of times. This may arise from a read error, as a much more abundant clone is one base away. The chain combines TRBV10-3 with TRBJ2-7, with TRBD1 matching 7 bases. J lost 1 base, V lost 2 bases, and 5 bases had no gene match. The length of the CDR3 is 15 residues. Looked up from germline, CDR1 is ENHRY and CDR2 is SYGVKD. The chain's CDR3 is CAISEIGTVSYEQYF. In DNA, the CDR3 is TGTGCCATCAGTGAGATAGGGACAGTATCCTACGAGCAGTACTTC.

The chain joins TRBV7-2 to TRBJ2-5; 8 bases line up with TRBD2. V dropped 1 base and J dropped 2; count of bases not matched to a gene: 9. Germline-derived CDR1 and CDR2 are SGHTA and FQGNSA. This CDR3 is built from 17 residues. The CDR3 DNA reads as TGTGCCAGCAGCTTAGACTGGGCGGGGGGTCGACAAGAGACCCAGTACTTC. It encodes CASSLDWAGGRQETQYF.

The chain carries TRBV25-1 and TRBJ2-5; 8 nucleotides agree with TRBD1. The CDR3 totals 14 residues. Trimming cost V 6 bases and J 4 bases; bases outside gene matches: 7. Germline CDR1 reads MGHDK; CDR2 reads SYGVNS. This CDR3 is CASRDDRGSETQYF. The CDR3 coding sequence is TGTGCCAGCAGAGATGACAGGGGTTCAGAGACCCAGTACTTC.

Points on this clonotype: One end of the junction is discordant with germline, which a read error may explain. The chain employs TRBV9 and TRBJ2-7, with a possible D match to TRBD2 (6 bases). CDR3 length equals 14 residues. The germline gives CDR1 SGDLS, CDR2 YYNGEE. This CDR3 is CASSPEGRTYEQYF. The CDR3 nucleotides are TGCGCCAGCAGCCCGGAGGGCAGGACTTACGAGCAGTACTTC. The full variable domain, in which reference TRBV9 and TRBJ2-7 provide the parts outside the CDR3, is DSGVTQTPKHLITATGQRVTLRCSPRSGDLSVYWYQQSLDQGLQFLIQYYNGEERAKGNILERFSAQQFPDLHSELNLSSLELGDSALYFCASSPEGRTYEQYFGPGTRLTVT.

This clonotype was observed a few times. No conserved phenylalanine or tryptophan is present at the end of the CDR3, so a read error is the likely explanation. The chain uses TRBV15 and TRBJ1-2, with D possibly matching TRBD1 (6 bases). The CDR3 totals 15 residues. The V gene's germline CDR1 is LNHNV and CDR2 YYDKDF (reference sequence). Deletions cut 5 bases from V and 1 base from J, with 14 bases between. Here the CDR3 DNA reads TGTGCCACCAGCGGACCCGGGACATATAACTATGGCTACACCCTC. It is translated as CATSGPGTYNYGYTL.

This rearrangement joins TRBV7-2 to TRBJ1-2; weak D call: TRBD1 (5 bases). This CDR3 region has 16 residues. CDR1 is SGHTA and CDR2 is FQGNSA in the germline V gene. With 2 bases removed from V and 4 bases from J, the gap between germline ends came to 17 bases. The CDR3 DNA reads as TGTGCCAGCAGCTTATTGGGTATGGGGGTCGTCTATGGCTACACCTTC. As protein: CASSLLGMGVVYGYTF. Drawing the rest from reference TRBV7-2 and TRBJ1-2, the complete variable domain is GAGVSQSPSNKVTEKGKDVELRCDPISGHTALYWYRQSLGQGLEFLIYFQGNSAPDKSGLPSDRFSAERTGGSVSTLTIQRTQQEDSAVYLCASSLLGMGVVYGYTFGSGTRLTVV.

The chain uses TRBV11-2 and TRBJ2-7; possibly TRBD1 for D (6 bases). The V and J ends lost 8 bases and 2 bases respectively, with 13 bases between them. The CDR3 spans 13 residues. Germline values: CDR1 SGHAT, CDR2 FQNNGV. CDR3 bases: TGTGCCAGCCGGGTTGGGGGCCCCTACGAGCAGTACTTC. It encodes CASRVGGPYEQYF.